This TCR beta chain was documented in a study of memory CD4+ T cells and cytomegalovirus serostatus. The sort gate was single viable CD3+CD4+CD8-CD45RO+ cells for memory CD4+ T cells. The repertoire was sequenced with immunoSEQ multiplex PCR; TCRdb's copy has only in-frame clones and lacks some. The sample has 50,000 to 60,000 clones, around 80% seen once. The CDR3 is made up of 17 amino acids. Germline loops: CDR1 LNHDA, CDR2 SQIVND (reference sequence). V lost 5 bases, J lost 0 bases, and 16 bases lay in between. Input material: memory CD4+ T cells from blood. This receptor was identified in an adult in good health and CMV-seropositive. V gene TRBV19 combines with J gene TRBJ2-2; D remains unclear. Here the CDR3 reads CASSRPFYGTNTGELFF. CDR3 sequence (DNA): TGTGCCAGTAGTCGCCCCTTTTATGGGACGAACACCGGGGAGCTGTTTTTT.